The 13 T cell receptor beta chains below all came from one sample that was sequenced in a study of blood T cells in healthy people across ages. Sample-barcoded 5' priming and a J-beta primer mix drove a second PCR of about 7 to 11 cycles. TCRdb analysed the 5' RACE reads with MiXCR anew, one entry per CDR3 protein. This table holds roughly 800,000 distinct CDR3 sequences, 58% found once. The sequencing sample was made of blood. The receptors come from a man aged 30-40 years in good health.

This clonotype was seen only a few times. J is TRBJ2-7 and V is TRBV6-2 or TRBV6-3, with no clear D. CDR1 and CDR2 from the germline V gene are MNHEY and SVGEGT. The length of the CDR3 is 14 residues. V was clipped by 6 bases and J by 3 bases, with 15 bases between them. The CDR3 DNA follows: TGTGCCAGCAGCTATACCGAACCCCACTACGAGCAGTACTTC. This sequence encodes CASSYTEPHYEQYF.

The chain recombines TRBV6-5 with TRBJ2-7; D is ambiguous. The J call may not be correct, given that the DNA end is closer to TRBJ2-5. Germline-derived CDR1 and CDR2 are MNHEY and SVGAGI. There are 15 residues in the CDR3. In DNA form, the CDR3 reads TGTGCCAGCAGTTACTCAGGGTTTAGTCAAGAGACCCAGTACTTC. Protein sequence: CASSYSGFSQETQYF.

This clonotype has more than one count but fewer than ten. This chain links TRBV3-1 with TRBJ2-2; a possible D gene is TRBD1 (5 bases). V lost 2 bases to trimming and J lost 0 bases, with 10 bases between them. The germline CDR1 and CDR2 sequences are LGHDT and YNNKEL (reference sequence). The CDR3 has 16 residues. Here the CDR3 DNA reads TGTGCCAGCAGCCAACAGGGCCTTTCGAACACCGGGGAGCTGTTTTTT. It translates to CASSQQGLSNTGELFF.

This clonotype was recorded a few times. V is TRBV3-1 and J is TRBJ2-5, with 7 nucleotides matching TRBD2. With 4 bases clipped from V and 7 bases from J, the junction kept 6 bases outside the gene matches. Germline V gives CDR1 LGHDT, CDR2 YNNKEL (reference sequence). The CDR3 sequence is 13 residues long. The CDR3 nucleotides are TGTGCCAGCAGCCCTACTAGCGACGGGACCCAGTACTTC. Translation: CASSPTSDGTQYF.

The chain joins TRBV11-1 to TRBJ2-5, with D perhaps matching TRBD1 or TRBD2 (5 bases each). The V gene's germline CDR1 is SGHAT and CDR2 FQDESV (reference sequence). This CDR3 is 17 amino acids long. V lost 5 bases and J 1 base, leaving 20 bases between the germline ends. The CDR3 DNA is TGTGCCAGCAGCACTCTACCTCTTTGGGGGTTCCAAGAGACCCAGTACTTC. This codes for CASSTLPLWGFQETQYF.

CDR3 protein: CSVPVFGYTEAFF. CDR3 nucleotide sequence: TGCAGCGTCCCGGTCTTTGGGTACACTGAAGCTTTCTTT. The rearrangement joins TRBV29-1 to TRBJ1-1; D is unresolved. The CDR3 runs 13 residues. CDR1 is SQVTM and CDR2 is ANQGSEA in the germline V gene. The V and J ends lost 6 bases and 3 bases respectively, with 14 bases between them.

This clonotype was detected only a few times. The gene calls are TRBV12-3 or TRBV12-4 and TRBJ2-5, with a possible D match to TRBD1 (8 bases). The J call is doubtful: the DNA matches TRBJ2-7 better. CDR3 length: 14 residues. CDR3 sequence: CASSSRTGRDEQYF. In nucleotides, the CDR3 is TGTGCCAGCAGTTCTAGGACAGGGAGGGACGAGCAGTACTTC.

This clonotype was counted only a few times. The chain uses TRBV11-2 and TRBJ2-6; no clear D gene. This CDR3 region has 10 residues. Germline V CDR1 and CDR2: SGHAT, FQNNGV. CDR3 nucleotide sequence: TGTGCTCTCGGGGCCAACGTCCTGACTTTC. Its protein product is CALGANVLTF.

The CDR3 spells CAISQLAATDTQYF. CDR3 sequence (DNA): TGTGCCATCAGCCAACTAGCGGCCACAGATACGCAGTATTTT. V usage is TRBV10-3 and J usage is TRBJ2-3; TRBD2 matches 8 bases. J lost 2 bases, V lost 6 bases, and 4 bases had no gene match. The CDR3 is 14 residues long. The germline gives CDR1 ENHRY, CDR2 SYGVKD.

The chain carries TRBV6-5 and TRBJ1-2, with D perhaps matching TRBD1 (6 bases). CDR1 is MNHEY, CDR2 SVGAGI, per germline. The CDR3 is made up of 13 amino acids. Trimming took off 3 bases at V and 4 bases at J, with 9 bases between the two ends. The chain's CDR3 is CASSYQGLYGYTF. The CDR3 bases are TGTGCCAGCAGTTATCAGGGGCTCTATGGCTACACCTTC.

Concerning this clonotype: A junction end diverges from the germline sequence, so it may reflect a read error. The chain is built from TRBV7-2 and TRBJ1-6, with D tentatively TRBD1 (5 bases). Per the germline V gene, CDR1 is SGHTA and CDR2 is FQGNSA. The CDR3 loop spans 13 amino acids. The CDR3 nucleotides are TGTGCCAGCGCGGGGCAATGGGATTCACCCCTCTACTTT. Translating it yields CASAGQWDSPLYF.

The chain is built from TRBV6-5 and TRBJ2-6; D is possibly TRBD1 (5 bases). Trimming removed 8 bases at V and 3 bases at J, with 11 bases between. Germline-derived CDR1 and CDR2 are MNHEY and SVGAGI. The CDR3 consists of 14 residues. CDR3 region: CASRREGGANVLTF. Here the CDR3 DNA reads TGTGCCAGCCGCAGGGAAGGTGGGGCCAACGTCCTGACTTTC.

The CDR3 here is CASRPGGSNQPQHF. The CDR3 bases are TGTGCCAGCAGACCAGGGGGGAGCAATCAGCCCCAGCATTTT. The chain employs TRBV2 and TRBJ1-5; TRBD1 agrees at 7 bases. Trimming at V came to 6 bases and at J to 1 base, leaving 3 bases not matched to a gene. Germline CDR1 SNHLY, CDR2 FYNNEI. The CDR3 runs 14 residues.